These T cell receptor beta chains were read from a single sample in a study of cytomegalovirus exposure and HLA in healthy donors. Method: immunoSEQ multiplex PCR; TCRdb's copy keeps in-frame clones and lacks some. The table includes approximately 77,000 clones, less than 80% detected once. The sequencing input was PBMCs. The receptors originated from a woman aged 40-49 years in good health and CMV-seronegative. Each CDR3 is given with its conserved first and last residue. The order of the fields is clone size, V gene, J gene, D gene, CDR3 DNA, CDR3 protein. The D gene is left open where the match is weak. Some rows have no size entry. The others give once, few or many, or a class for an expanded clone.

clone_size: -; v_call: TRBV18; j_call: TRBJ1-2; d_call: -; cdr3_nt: TGTGCCAGCTCACCACCAATCCGACAGGATGGCTACACCTTC; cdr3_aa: CASSPPIRQDGYTF
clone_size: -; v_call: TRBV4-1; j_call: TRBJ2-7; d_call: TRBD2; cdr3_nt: TGCGCCAGCAGCCAGCACCTAGCGGGAGGAGACTACGAGCAGTACTTC; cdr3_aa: CASSQHLAGGDYEQYF
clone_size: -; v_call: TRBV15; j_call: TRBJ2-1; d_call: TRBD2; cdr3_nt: TGTGCCACCAGCCGCAGCGGGGAGGTTTTAAATGAGCAGTTCTTC; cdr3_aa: CATSRSGEVLNEQFF
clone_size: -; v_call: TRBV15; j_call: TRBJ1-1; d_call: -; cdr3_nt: TGTGCCACCAGCCGGGCGGGGGGCACTGAAGCTTTCTTT; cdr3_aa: CATSRAGGTEAFF
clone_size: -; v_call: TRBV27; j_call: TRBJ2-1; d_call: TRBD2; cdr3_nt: TGTGCCAGCAGTTTAGGGCTAGCGGGCCCCAATGAGCAGTTCTTC; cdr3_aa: CASSLGLAGPNEQFF
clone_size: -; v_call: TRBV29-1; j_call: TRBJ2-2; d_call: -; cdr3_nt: TGCAGCGTTGGGGGCAGGGGTGACACCGGGGAGCTGTTTTTT; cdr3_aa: CSVGGRGDTGELFF
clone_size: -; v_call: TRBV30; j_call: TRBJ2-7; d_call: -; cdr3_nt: TGTGCCTGGAGTTTTGCCAACTACGAGCAGTACTTC; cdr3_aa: CAWSFANYEQYF
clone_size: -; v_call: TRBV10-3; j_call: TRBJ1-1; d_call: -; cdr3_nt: TGTGCCATCAGTGACAGGGTCACTGAAGCTTTCTTT; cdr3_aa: CAISDRVTEAFF
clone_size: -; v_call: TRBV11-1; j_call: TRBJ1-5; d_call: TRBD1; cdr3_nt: TGTGCCAGCAGCTTAGGACAGGGATCGCATCAGCCCCAGCATTTT; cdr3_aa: CASSLGQGSHQPQHF
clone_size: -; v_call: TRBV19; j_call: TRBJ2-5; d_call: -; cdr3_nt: TGTGCCAGTAGTCGACAGGATCAAGAGACCCAGTACTTC; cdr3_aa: CASSRQDQETQYF
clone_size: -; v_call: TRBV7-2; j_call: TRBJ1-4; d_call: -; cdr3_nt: TGTGCCAGCAGCTTATATGGAGGGACTAATGAAAAACTGTTTTTT; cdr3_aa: CASSLYGGTNEKLFF
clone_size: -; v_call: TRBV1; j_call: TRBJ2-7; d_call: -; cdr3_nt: TGCACCAGCAGCCCTCACCCGGTTCTCGGCGACGGGTCCTACGAGCAGTACTTC; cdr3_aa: CTSSPHPVLGDGSYEQYF
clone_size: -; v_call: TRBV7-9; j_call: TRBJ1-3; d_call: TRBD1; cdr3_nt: TGTGCCAGCAGCTTAGGGGACAGGGTTTACTCTCCAACTTCGAACACCATATATTTT; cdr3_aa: CASSLGDRVYSPTSNTIYF
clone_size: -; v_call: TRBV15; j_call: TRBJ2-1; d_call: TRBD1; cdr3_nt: TGTGCCACAGCCAGTCCCGGGACAGGGGGGAATGAGCAGTTCTTC; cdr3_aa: CATASPGTGGNEQFF
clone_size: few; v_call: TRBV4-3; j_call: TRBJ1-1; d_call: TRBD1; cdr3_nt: TGCGCCAGCAGCCACGGCTCTCAGGGACAGCACGCTGAAGCTTTCTTT; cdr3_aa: CASSHGSQGQHAEAFF
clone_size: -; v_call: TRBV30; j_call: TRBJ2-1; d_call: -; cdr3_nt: TGTGCCTGGAGTCGAAGGGGGAATGAGCAGTTCTTC; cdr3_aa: CAWSRRGNEQFF
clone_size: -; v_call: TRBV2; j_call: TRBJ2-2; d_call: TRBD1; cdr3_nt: TGTGCCAGCAGTGAAGTGGGACAGCTTACCGGGGAGCTGTTTTTT; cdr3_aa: CASSEVGQLTGELFF
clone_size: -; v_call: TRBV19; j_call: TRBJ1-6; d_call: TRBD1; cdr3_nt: TGTGCCAGTAGTCTGGGACAGGGCATTGCACCCCTCCACTTT; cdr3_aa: CASSLGQGIAPLHF
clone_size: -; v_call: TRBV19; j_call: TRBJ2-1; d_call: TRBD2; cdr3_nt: TGTGCCAGTAGTTCCAAGCGGGGCTCCTACAATGAGCAGTTCTTC; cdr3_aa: CASSSKRGSYNEQFF
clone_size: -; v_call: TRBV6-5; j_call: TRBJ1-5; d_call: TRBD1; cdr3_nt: TGTGCCAGCAGTTTATCGGGACAGGGGAATCAGCCCCAGCATTTT; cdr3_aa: CASSLSGQGNQPQHF
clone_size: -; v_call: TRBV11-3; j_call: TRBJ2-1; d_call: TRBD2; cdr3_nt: TGTGCCAGCAGCTCCCGGGTAGCGGGAGTTGGGGAGCAGTTCTTC; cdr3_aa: CASSSRVAGVGEQFF
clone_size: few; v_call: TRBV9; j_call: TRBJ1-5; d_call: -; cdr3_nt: TGTGCCAGCAGCCGGGGAGCGAGCAATCAGCCCCAGCATTTT; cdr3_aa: CASSRGASNQPQHF
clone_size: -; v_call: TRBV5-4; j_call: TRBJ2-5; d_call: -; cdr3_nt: TGTGCCAGCAGCACAGAAATCACAAGCTCGACCAAGCTGGAAGAGACCCAGTACTTC; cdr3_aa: CASSTEITSSTKLEETQYF
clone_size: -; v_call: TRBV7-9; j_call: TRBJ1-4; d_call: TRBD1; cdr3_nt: TGTGCCAGCAGCTTGCTTGGGACAGGTCCTAATGAAAAACTGTTTTTT; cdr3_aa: CASSLLGTGPNEKLFF
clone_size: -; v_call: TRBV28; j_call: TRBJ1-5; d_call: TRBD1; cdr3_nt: TGTGCCAGCATGAGTTGGGGGACAGGGGCCTTTAGTCAGCCCCAGCATTTT; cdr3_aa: CASMSWGTGAFSQPQHF
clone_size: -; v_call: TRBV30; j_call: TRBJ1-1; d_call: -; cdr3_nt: TGTGCCTGGAGCAGGCGACCCACTGAAGCTTTCTTT; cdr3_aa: CAWSRRPTEAFF
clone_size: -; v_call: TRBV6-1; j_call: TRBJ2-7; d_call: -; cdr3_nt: TGTGCCAGCACCAAATCCGCAGGGGACATCTACGAGCAGTACTTC; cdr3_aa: CASTKSAGDIYEQYF
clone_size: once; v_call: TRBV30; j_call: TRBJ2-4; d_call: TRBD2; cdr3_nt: TGTGCCTGGAGCGGGGTGGGAGGGCTAGCCAAAAACATTCAGTACTTC; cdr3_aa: CAWSGVGGLAKNIQYF
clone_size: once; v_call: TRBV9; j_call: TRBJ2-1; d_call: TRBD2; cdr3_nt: TGTGCCAGCAGCGTGGGACTAGCGGGGGGTAATTCCTACAATGAGCAGTTCTTC; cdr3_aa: CASSVGLAGGNSYNEQFF
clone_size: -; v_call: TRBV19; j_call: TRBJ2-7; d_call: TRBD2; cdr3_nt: TGTGCCAGTAGTATTTCCATTATTAGCGGGGGCCTCTACGAGCAGTACTTC; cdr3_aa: CASSISIISGGLYEQYF
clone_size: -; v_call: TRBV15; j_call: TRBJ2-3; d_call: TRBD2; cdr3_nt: TGTGCCACCTCCACCTCTGTGGGAATTCCTAGCGGGAGGACAGATGCGCAGTATTTT; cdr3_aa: CATSTSVGIPSGRTDAQYF
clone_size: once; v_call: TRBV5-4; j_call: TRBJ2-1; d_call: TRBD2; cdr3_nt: TGTGCCAGCAGCTCCGATCTAGCGGGAGTGATGGATGAGCAGTTCTTC; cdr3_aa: CASSSDLAGVMDEQFF
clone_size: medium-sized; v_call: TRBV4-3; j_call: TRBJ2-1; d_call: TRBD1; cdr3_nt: TGCGCCAGCAGCCAAACGACAGGGGGAATCTACAATGAGCAGTTCTTC; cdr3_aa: CASSQTTGGIYNEQFF
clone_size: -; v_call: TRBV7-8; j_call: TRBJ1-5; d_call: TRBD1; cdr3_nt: TGTGCCAGCAGCCGAGGGGGCTGGAATCAGCCCCAGCATTTT; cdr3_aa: CASSRGGWNQPQHF
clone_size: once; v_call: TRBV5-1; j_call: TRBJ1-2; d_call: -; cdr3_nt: TGCGCCAGCAGCCCGACAGGAACAGAAGTGGGTGGCTACACCTTC; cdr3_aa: CASSPTGTEVGGYTF
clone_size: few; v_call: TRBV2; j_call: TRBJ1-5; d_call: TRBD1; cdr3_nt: TGTGCCAGCAGTGGCATGGGACAGGGTCCGCCCCAGCATTTT; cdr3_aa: CASSGMGQGPPQHF
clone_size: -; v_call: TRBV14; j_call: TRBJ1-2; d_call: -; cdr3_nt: TGTGCCAGCAGCCCAACGAGGCGGGTTGGAGGCTACACCTTC; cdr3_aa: CASSPTRRVGGYTF
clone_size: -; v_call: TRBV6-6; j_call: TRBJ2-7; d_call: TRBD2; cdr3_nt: TGTGCCAGCAGGCATGCGGCGGGGGATTACGAGCAGTACTTC; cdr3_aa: CASRHAAGDYEQYF
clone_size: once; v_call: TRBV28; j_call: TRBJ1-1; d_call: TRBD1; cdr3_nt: TGTGCCAGCAGTTTAACTAGCCCGGGACAGGGGGCGTATGGAGCTTTCTTT; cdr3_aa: CASSLTSPGQGAYGAFF
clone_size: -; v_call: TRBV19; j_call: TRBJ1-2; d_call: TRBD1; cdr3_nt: TGTGCCAGTAGTAACCCGGGACAGAACCAAAATGGCTACACCTTC; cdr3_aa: CASSNPGQNQNGYTF
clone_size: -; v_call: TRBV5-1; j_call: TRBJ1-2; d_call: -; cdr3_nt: TGCGCCGGCAGCTTGGCCGACAGGCGGAAGACCTATGGCTACACCTTC; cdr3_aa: CAGSLADRRKTYGYTF
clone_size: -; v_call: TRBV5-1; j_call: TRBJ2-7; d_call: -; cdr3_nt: TGCGCCAGCAGCTACGGCTCGGGCTACGAGCAGTACTTC; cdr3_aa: CASSYGSGYEQYF
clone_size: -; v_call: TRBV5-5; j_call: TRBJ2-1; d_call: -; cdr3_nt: TGTGCCAGCAGCCCCCACCCCGGGTCAAATGAGCAGTTCTTC; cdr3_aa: CASSPHPGSNEQFF
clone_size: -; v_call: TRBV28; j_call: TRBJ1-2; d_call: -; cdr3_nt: TGTGCCACCTCACAGGAGACCTATGGCTACACCTTC; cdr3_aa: CATSQETYGYTF
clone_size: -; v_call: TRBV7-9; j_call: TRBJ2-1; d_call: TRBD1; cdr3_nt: TGTGCCAGCAGCTCCACGGACAGGTCTCCATACAATGAGCAGTTCTTC; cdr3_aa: CASSSTDRSPYNEQFF
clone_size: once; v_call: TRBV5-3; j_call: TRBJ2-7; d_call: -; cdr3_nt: TGTGCCAGAACCTCAGGGCCCAGGGGCTACGAGCAGTACTTC; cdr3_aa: CARTSGPRGYEQYF
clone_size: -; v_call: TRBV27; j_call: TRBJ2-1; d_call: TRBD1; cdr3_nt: TGTGCCAGCAAGGGACAGGCCGAGGGGGTTGAGCAGTTCTTC; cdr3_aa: CASKGQAEGVEQFF
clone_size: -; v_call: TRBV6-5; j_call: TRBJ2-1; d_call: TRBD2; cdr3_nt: TGTGCCAGCAGTTACGCGGGAGGGAATGAGCAGTTCTTC; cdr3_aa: CASSYAGGNEQFF
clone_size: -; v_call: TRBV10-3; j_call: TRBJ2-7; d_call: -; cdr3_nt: TGTGCCATCAGCCGGGACACCTACGAGCAGTACTTC; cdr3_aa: CAISRDTYEQYF
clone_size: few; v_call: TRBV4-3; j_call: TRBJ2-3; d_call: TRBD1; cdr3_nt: TGCGCCAGCAGCGGACAGGGGGAAGATACGCAGTATTTT; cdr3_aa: CASSGQGEDTQYF
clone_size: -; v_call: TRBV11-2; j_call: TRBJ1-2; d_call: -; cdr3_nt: TGTGCCAGCAGCCCACCGGGGAGGGTTCACGGCTACACCTTC; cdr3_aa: CASSPPGRVHGYTF
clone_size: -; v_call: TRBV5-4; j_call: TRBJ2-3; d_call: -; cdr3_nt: TGTGCCAGCAGCTTGTCCGGCACAGATACGCAGTATTTT; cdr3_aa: CASSLSGTDTQYF
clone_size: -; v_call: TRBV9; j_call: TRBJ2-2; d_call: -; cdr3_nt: TGTGCCAGCAGCGTCGAGGGTTACGCCGGGGAGCTGTTTTTT; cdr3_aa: CASSVEGYAGELFF
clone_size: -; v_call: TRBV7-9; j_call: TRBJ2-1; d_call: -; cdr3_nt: TGTGCCAGCAGCTTAATGATAGGAGGCTCCAATGAGCAGTTCTTC; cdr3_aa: CASSLMIGGSNEQFF
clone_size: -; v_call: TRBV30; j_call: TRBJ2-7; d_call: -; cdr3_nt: TGTGCCTGGAGCTCAGCAGGGGGGCTATACGAGCAGTACTTC; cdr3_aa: CAWSSAGGLYEQYF